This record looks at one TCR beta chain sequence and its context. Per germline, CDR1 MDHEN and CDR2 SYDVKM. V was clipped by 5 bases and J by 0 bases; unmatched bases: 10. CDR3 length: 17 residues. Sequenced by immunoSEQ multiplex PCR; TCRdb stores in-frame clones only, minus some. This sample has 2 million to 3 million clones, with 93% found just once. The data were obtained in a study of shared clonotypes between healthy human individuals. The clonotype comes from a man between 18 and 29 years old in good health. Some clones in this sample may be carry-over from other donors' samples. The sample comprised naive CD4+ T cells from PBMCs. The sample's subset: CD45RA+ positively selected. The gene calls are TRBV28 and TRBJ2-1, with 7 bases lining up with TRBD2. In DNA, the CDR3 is TGTGCCAGCAGTCCCGCGGGGGACCTGATCTCCTACAATGAGCAGTTCTTC. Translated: CASSPAGDLISYNEQFF. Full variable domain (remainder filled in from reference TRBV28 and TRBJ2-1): DVKVTQSSRYLVKRTGEKVFLECVQDMDHENMFWYRQDPGLGLRLIYFSYDVKMKEKGDIPEGYSVSREKKERFSLILESASTNQTSMYLCASSPAGDLISYNEQFFGPGTRLTVL.